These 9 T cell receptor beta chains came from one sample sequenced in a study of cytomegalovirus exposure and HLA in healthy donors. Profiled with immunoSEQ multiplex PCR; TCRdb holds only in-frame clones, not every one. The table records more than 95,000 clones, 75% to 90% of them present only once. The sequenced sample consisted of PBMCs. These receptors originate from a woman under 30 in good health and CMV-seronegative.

The CDR3 reads CATPRGGGRSEQYV. The DNA of the CDR3 is TGTGCCACCCCAAGGGGCGGGGGTAGATCCGAGCAGTACGTC. The chain links TRBV25-1 to TRBJ2-7; 7 bases line up with TRBD2. J gave up 6 bases and V 10 bases, and 15 bases lay outside the gene matches. Germline CDR1 is MGHDK and CDR2 is SYGVNS. The CDR3 totals 14 residues.

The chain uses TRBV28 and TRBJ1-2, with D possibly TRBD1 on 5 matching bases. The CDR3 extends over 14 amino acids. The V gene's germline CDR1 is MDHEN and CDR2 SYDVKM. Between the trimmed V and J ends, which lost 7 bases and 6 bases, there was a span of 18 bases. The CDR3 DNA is TGTGCCAGCACAGTTTCGGACACCCTGCATGGCTACACCTTC. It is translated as CASTVSDTLHGYTF.

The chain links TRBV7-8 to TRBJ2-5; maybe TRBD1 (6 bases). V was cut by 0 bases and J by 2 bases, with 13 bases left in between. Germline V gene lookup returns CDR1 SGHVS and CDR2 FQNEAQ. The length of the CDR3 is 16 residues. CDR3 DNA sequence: TGTGCCAGCAGCTTAGCGCTGGGACACGAACAAGAGACCCAGTACTTC. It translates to CASSLALGHEQETQYF.

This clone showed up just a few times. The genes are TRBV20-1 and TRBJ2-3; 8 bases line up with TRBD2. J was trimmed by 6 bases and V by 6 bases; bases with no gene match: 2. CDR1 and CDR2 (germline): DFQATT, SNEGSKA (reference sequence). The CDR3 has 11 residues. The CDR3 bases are TGCAGTGCCCCTAGCGGGGATACGCAGTATTTT. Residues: CSAPSGDTQYF.

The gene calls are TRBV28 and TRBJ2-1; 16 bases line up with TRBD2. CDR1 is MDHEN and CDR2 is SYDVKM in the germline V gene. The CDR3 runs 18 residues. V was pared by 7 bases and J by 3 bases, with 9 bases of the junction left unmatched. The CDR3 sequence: CASTKGLAGGSFYNEQFF. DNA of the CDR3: TGTGCCAGCACCAAGGGACTAGCGGGAGGGTCCTTCTACAATGAGCAGTTCTTC.

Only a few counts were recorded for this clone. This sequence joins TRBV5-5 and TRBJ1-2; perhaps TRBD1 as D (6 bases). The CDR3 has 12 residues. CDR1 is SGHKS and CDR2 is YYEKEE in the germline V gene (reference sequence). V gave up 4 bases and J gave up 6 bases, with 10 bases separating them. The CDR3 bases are TGTGCCAGCAGCCGGACAGCAGATGGCTACACCTTC. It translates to CASSRTADGYTF.

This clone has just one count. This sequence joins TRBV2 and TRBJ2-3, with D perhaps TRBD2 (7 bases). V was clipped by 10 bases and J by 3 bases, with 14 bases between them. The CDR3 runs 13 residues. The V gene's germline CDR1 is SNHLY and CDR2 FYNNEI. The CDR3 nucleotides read TGTGCCACTCTAAGGGGGGGTACAGATACGCAGTATTTT. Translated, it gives CATLRGGTDTQYF. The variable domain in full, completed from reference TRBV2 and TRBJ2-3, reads EPEVTQTPSHQVTQMGQEVILRCVPISNHLYFYWYRQILGQKVEFLVSFYNNEISEKSEIFDDQFSVERPDGSNFTLKIRSTKLEDSAMYFCATLRGGTDTQYFGPGTRLTVL.

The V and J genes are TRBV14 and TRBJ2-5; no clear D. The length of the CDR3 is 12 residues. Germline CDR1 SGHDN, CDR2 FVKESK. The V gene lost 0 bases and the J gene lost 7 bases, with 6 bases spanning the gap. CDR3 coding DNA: TGTGCCAGCAGCCAAGATTCGGGGACCCAGTACTTC. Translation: CASSQDSGTQYF.

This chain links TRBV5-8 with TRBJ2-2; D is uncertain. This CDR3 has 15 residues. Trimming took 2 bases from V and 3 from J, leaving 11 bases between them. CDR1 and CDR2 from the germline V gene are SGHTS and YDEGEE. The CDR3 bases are TGTGCCAGCAGCTTAGGAGAAACCGACACCGGGGAGCTGTTTTTT. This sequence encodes CASSLGETDTGELFF. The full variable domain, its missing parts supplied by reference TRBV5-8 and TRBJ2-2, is EAGVTQSPTHLIKTRGQQATLRCSPISGHTSVYWYQQALGLGLQFLLWYDEGEERNRGNFPPRFSGRQFPNYSSELNVNALELEDSALYLCASSLGETDTGELFFGEGSRLTVL.